This T cell receptor beta chain is drawn from a study of CD8 T cells in ankylosing spondylitis. General study points: There was a TCR beta motif, made of roughly eight highly homologous variants, that appeared characteristic of ankylosing spondylitis blood. From matched ankylosing spondylitis synovial fluid, disease-linked clones were reportedly recovered at significantly enriched levels.

TCRdb independently ran MiXCR on the 5' RACE reads; one entry per CDR3 protein. The profile shows 180,000 or so distinct CDR3 sequences, 11% of them singletons. Germline V gene lookup returns CDR1 MNHEY and CDR2 SMNVEV (reference sequence). With 7 bases clipped from V and 4 bases from J, the junction kept 5 bases outside the gene matches. CDR3 size: 14 residues. In its sample, this clonotype was seen many times. Its cognate antigen is unknown. This receptor was identified in a male donor with ankylosing spondylitis or in good health (not recorded which). The chain couples TRBV27 to TRBJ2-1, with 9 bases lining up with TRBD2. Sequencing was carried out using blood, either unsorted or a sorted T cell fraction (not recorded which). The CDR3 is CASKAGGPYNEQFF. The CDR3, as DNA: TGTGCCAGCAAGGCGGGAGGGCCTTACAATGAGCAGTTCTTC.